The clone carrying this TCR beta chain was counted between two and nine times. Antigen unknown. The sample originates from a study of identical twins. Findings and limits, study-wide: Diverse VJ usage suggested most zero-insertion clonotypes were not invariant T cells. Fewer insertions characterized abundant cord blood beta clonotypes, whereas memory repertoires showed none. Low generation-probability sequences were in excess among twin-shared out-of-frame alpha sequences.

Among all donors, each was a healthy Caucasian. TCRdb re-derived calls from the 5' RACE reads in MiXCR, one entry per CDR3 protein. The data contain approximately 210,000 distinct CDR3 sequences, roughly a tenth of them seen just once; the ten biggest clones take up roughly 5%. CDR1 and CDR2 (germline): WSHSY, SAAADI. Trimming took 7 bases from V and 9 from J; bases not matched to a gene: 10. There are 14 residues in the CDR3. The rearrangement uses TRBV10-2 and TRBJ2-3; TRBD2 matches at 10 bases. Sequenced input: memory (CD45RO+) T cells sorted from blood. The sequence derives from a woman aged 18-29 years in good health. The CDR3 reads CASITLAGQETQYF. CDR3 nucleotide sequence: TGCGCCAGCATTACACTAGCGGGGCAGGAGACGCAGTATTTT.